This is a list of T cell receptor beta chains from one sample in a study of CD8 T cells in Susac syndrome. TCRdb re-analysed the immunoSEQ multiplex PCR reads in MiXCR, keeping a single row per CDR3 protein. The table shows some 110,000 distinct CDR3 sequences, with just under 95% occurring only once. The sequenced sample was CD8+ T cells from PBMCs. All receptors derive from a human donor with Susac syndrome. The conserved cysteine and the conserved F or W are not part of the CDR3 here. Fields, in order: D gene, V gene, J gene, CDR3 protein. D genes are given only for firm matches.

D gene: NA
V gene: TRBV18
J gene: TRBJ1-4
CDR3 protein: ASSPSDGNEKLF

D gene: TRBD1
V gene: TRBV27
J gene: TRBJ2-5
CDR3 protein: ASSPTGSRETQY

D gene: TRBD2
V gene: TRBV29-1
J gene: TRBJ2-1
CDR3 protein: SGGGAGNEQF

D gene: TRBD1
V gene: TRBV9
J gene: TRBJ2-1
CDR3 protein: ASSVEGQGANEQF

D gene: NA
V gene: TRBV30
J gene: TRBJ2-3
CDR3 protein: AWSQGQSRYTQY

D gene: NA
V gene: TRBV6-5
J gene: TRBJ1-1
CDR3 protein: ASSYSGGTAEAF

D gene: NA
V gene: TRBV29-1
J gene: TRBJ1-4
CDR3 protein: SVEDRWAGVGEKLF

D gene: TRBD1
V gene: TRBV29-1
J gene: TRBJ1-1
CDR3 protein: SGKGGRGIYTEAF

D gene: NA
V gene: TRBV30
J gene: TRBJ2-2
CDR3 protein: AWSVIGELF

D gene: NA
V gene: TRBV9
J gene: TRBJ2-2
CDR3 protein: ARNNPGPTNTGELF

D gene: TRBD1
V gene: TRBV7-9
J gene: TRBJ2-1
CDR3 protein: ASSPGQGQALDEQF

D gene: NA
V gene: TRBV5-4
J gene: TRBJ1-4
CDR3 protein: ASSPSGTANEKLF

D gene: TRBD1
V gene: TRBV12-3/TRBV12-4
J gene: TRBJ1-1
CDR3 protein: ASSFRGYTEAF

D gene: NA
V gene: TRBV5-6
J gene: TRBJ2-3
CDR3 protein: ASSLSDTQY

D gene: NA
V gene: TRBV9
J gene: TRBJ1-1
CDR3 protein: ASSEGGNTEAF

D gene: TRBD1
V gene: TRBV14
J gene: TRBJ2-4
CDR3 protein: ASSQRTGGAKNIQY

D gene: NA
V gene: TRBV5-1
J gene: TRBJ2-7
CDR3 protein: ASSPEGGGDEQY

D gene: NA
V gene: TRBV12-3/TRBV12-4
J gene: TRBJ1-1
CDR3 protein: ASSLADLNTEAF

D gene: TRBD1
V gene: TRBV5-6
J gene: TRBJ1-5
CDR3 protein: ASSAMTGGAYQPQH

D gene: TRBD1
V gene: TRBV20-1
J gene: TRBJ1-5
CDR3 protein: SARATGGRNQPQH

D gene: NA
V gene: TRBV30
J gene: TRBJ1-1
CDR3 protein: ACVLGGTEAF

D gene: NA
V gene: TRBV11-2
J gene: TRBJ2-1
CDR3 protein: ASSSLSSGRPHNEQF

D gene: NA
V gene: TRBV10-2
J gene: TRBJ2-3
CDR3 protein: ASSESNGPATDTQY

D gene: NA
V gene: TRBV7-9
J gene: TRBJ2-5
CDR3 protein: ASSHAVSETQY

D gene: TRBD2
V gene: TRBV9
J gene: TRBJ2-1
CDR3 protein: ASSVGAGDTNEQF

D gene: NA
V gene: TRBV20-1
J gene: TRBJ2-1
CDR3 protein: SARDLTTWDEQF

D gene: TRBD1
V gene: TRBV18
J gene: TRBJ1-1
CDR3 protein: ASSPGPGTENTEAF

D gene: NA
V gene: TRBV20-1
J gene: TRBJ2-7
CDR3 protein: SASRRGGEQY

D gene: NA
V gene: TRBV9
J gene: TRBJ2-7
CDR3 protein: ASSVGGNTYEQY

D gene: TRBD2
V gene: TRBV7-6
J gene: TRBJ2-1
CDR3 protein: ASSISGGEYNEQF

D gene: NA
V gene: TRBV4-1
J gene: TRBJ1-1
CDR3 protein: ASSHQGTEAF

D gene: NA
V gene: TRBV7-9
J gene: TRBJ1-1
CDR3 protein: ASRVDRLNTEAF

D gene: TRBD1
V gene: TRBV20-1
J gene: TRBJ2-4
CDR3 protein: SALLPQGAVAKNIQY

D gene: NA
V gene: TRBV20-1
J gene: TRBJ1-1
CDR3 protein: SAGQPLNTEAF

D gene: NA
V gene: TRBV5-4
J gene: TRBJ1-1
CDR3 protein: ASSLSETITTEAF

D gene: NA
V gene: TRBV4-2
J gene: TRBJ2-7
CDR3 protein: ASSLGVSGLYEQY

D gene: NA
V gene: TRBV20-1
J gene: TRBJ1-3
CDR3 protein: SARPRAGNTIY